The clone carrying this TCR beta chain has only a few counts. Trimming left V 4 bases short and J 4 bases short, with 13 bases between. Germline V lookup: CDR1 KGHSH, CDR2 LQKENI. This CDR3 has 14 residues. This entry belongs to a study of blood T cell repertoires in COVID-19. Profiled with immunoSEQ multiplex PCR; TCRdb holds only in-frame clones, not every one. The data show about 170,000 clones, almost 85% seen once. The chain is built from TRBV18 and TRBJ1-1; D gene unclear. Sequencing was done on a sample of peripheral blood. The TCR sequence derives from a woman older than 75 with COVID-19, enrolled during active disease. The CDR3 loop is CASSLDNLFTEAFF. The CDR3 DNA reads TGTGCCAGCTCACTAGATAATCTGTTCACTGAAGCTTTCTTT.